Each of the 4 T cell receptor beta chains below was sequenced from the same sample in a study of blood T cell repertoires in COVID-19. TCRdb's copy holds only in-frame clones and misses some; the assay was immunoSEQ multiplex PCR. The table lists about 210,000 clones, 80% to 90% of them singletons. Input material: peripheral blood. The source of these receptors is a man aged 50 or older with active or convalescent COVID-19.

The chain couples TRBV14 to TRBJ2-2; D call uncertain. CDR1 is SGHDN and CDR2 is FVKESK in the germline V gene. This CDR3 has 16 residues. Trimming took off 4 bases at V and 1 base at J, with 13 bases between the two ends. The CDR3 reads CASSPHHTLNTGELFF. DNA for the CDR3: TGTGCCAGCAGCCCTCACCACACCCTGAACACCGGGGAGCTGTTTTTT.

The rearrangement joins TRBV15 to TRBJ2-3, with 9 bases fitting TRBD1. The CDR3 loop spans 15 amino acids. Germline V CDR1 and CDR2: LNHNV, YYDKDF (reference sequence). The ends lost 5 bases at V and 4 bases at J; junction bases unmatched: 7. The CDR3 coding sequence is TGTGCCACCAGCCTGAACAGGGGGCGCGCAGATACGCAGTATTTT. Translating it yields CATSLNRGRADTQYF. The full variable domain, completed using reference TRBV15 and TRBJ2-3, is DAMVIQNPRYQVTQFGKPVTLSCSQTLNHNVMYWYQQKSSQAPKLLFHYYDKDFNNEADTPDNFQSRRPNTSFCFLDIRSPGLGDTAMYLCATSLNRGRADTQYFGPGTRLTVL.

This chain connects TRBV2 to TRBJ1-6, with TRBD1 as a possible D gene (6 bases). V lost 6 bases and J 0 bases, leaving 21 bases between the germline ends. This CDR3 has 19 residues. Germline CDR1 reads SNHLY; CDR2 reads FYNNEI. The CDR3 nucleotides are TGTGCCAGCAGACACACCTACTCCTGGACAGCCTCCTATAATTCACCCCTCCACTTT. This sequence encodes CASRHTYSWTASYNSPLHF.

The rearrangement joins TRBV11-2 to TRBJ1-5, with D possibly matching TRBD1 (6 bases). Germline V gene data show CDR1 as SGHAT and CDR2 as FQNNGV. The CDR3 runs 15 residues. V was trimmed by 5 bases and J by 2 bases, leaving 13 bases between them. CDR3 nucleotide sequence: TGTGCCAGCAGCCGGACAGATGAGGGCAATCAGCCCCAGCATTTT. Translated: CASSRTDEGNQPQHF.